Each of the 16 T cell receptor beta chains below was sequenced from the same sample in a study of cytomegalovirus exposure and HLA in healthy donors. The PCR used 60 Vbeta and 13 Jbeta primers. Sequenced by immunoSEQ multiplex PCR; TCRdb stores in-frame clones only, minus some. The data show about 110,000 clones, with nearly 70% seen just once and roughly 5.5% held by the top ten. The sequencing sample was made of PBMCs. Source of these receptors: a woman between 70 and 85 years old in good health and CMV-seropositive.

The count of this clone is one. The genes are TRBV5-1 and TRBJ2-3; D unresolved. This CDR3 has 15 residues. V lost 0 bases and J 0 bases, leaving 8 bases between the germline ends. Germline V gives CDR1 SGHRS, CDR2 YFSETQ. The CDR3 DNA follows: TGCGCCAGCAGCTTGGGAGGTTATAGCACAGATACGCAGTATTTT. Protein product: CASSLGGYSTDTQYF.

This chain links TRBV30 with TRBJ1-1, with a weak D call TRBD1 (5 bases). Germline CDR1 is GTSNPN and CDR2 is SVGIG (reference sequence). Trimming took 5 bases from V and 5 from J, leaving 12 bases between them. The CDR3 consists of 12 residues. CDR3 amino acids: CAWWGGRTEAFF. CDR3 sequence (DNA): TGTGCCTGGTGGGGGGGTAGGACTGAAGCTTTCTTT.

The chain couples TRBV9 to TRBJ1-1; D is unclear. Trimming left V 0 bases short and J 6 bases short, with 18 bases between. Germline values: CDR1 SGDLS, CDR2 YYNGEE. This CDR3 spans 16 amino acids. This CDR3 is CASSVDEQVSVAEAFF. CDR3 DNA: TGTGCCAGCAGCGTAGACGAGCAAGTGTCGGTCGCTGAAGCTTTCTTT. The full variable domain, in which reference TRBV9 and TRBJ1-1 provide the parts outside the CDR3, is DSGVTQTPKHLITATGQRVTLRCSPRSGDLSVYWYQQSLDQGLQFLIQYYNGEERAKGNILERFSAQQFPDLHSELNLSSLELGDSALYFCASSVDEQVSVAEAFFGQGTRLTVV.

V and J are TRBV30 and TRBJ2-5, with TRBD1 matching over 9 bases. The germline gives CDR1 GTSNPN, CDR2 SVGIG (reference sequence). Germline trimming cut 4 bases from V and 5 bases from J; bases unmatched to any gene: 5. This CDR3 spans 13 amino acids. For the CDR3, the DNA is TGTGCCTGGACCGGGACAGGGACCGAGACCCAGTACTTC. Translated: CAWTGTGTETQYF.

J is TRBJ2-6 and V is TRBV5-4; D is possibly TRBD1 (6 bases). There are 18 residues in the CDR3. Trimming took 3 bases from V and 2 from J, leaving 18 bases between them. Germline CDR1 is SGHNT and CDR2 is YYREEE (reference sequence). The CDR3 DNA follows: TGTGCCAGCAGCTGGCCGAGACAGGCTACTCCTGGGGCCAACGTCCTGACTTTC. It yields the protein CASSWPRQATPGANVLTF. Full variable domain (outside the CDR3, taken from reference TRBV5-4 and TRBJ2-6): ETGVTQSPTHLIKTRGQQVTLRCSSQSGHNTVSWYQQALGQGPQFIFQYYREEENGRGNFPPRFSGLQFPNYSSELNVNALELDDSALYLCASSWPRQATPGANVLTFGAGSRLTVL.

The CDR3 here is CASSATGAGNTIYF. CDR3 sequence (DNA): TGTGCCAGCAGCGCAACAGGGGCTGGAAACACCATATATTTT. The chain has TRBV9 and TRBJ1-3; 7 bases match TRBD1. The V gene's germline CDR1 is SGDLS and CDR2 YYNGEE. CDR3 length: 14 residues. V shed 3 bases, J shed 2 bases, and the junction held 2 bases outside the gene matches.

The chain couples TRBV7-8 to TRBJ2-3; 11 positions match TRBD2. The V gene end was trimmed by 9 bases and the J gene end by 7 bases; junction bases not matched to a gene: 9. Germline loops: CDR1 SGHVS, CDR2 FQNEAQ. The CDR3 runs to 14 residues. The DNA of the CDR3 is TGTGCCAGTTCATTAGCGGGGGGGCGCAATACGCAGTATTTT. It translates to CASSLAGGRNTQYF. Filled out from reference TRBV7-8 and TRBJ2-3, the complete variable domain reads GAGVSQSPRYKVAKRGQDVALRCDPISGHVSLFWYQQALGQGPEFLTYFQNEAQLDKSGLPSDRFFAERPEGSVSTLKIQRTQQEDSAVYLCASSLAGGRNTQYFGPGTRLTVL.

The genes are TRBV6-5 and TRBJ1-4, with D possibly TRBD1 on 5 matching bases. The CDR3 totals 15 residues. Germline V lookup: CDR1 MNHEY, CDR2 SVGAGI. V was trimmed by 2 bases and J by 4 bases, leaving 11 bases between them. Here the CDR3 reads CASSYRGEGNEKLFF. CDR3 bases: TGTGCCAGCAGTTACCGGGGGGAGGGTAATGAAAAACTGTTTTTT.

This sequence joins TRBV6-1 and TRBJ1-5; no clear D. The CDR3 contains 14 residues. The V and J ends lost 4 bases and 4 bases respectively, with 11 bases between them. Per the germline V gene, CDR1 is MNHNS and CDR2 is SASEGT. The CDR3 coding sequence is TGTGCCAGCAGTGGGTTACGAGAAAATCAGCCCCAGCATTTT. As protein: CASSGLRENQPQHF.

This clone was detected only a few times. The chain uses TRBV11-3 and TRBJ2-5; no clear D. This CDR3 region has 14 residues. Germline CDR1 reads SGHNT; CDR2 reads YENEEA. Trimming cost V 1 base and J 5 bases, with 11 bases left between them. This CDR3 reads CASSLGDRMETQYF. In DNA, the CDR3 is TGTGCCAGCAGCTTAGGAGATCGAATGGAGACCCAGTACTTC.

This clone was seen more than once but under ten times. This chain connects TRBV19 to TRBJ1-2; D is unresolved. V dropped 6 bases and J dropped 4 bases, with 12 bases sitting between them. The CDR3 runs 13 residues. Germline CDR1 is LNHDA and CDR2 is SQIVND (reference sequence). CDR3 residues: CASSPDNFYGYTF. CDR3 coding DNA: TGTGCCAGTAGCCCAGACAACTTCTATGGCTACACCTTC.

J is TRBJ2-2 and V is TRBV18; possibly TRBD1 for D (6 bases). CDR3 size: 13 residues. V lost 8 bases, J lost 5 bases, and 12 bases lay in between. Germline CDR1 and CDR2: KGHSH and LQKENI. The CDR3 sequence: CASRERGTGELFF. CDR3 DNA sequence: TGTGCCAGCCGGGAAAGGGGGACCGGGGAGCTGTTTTTT. Drawing the rest from reference TRBV18 and TRBJ2-2, the complete variable domain is NAGVMQNPRHLVRRRGQEARLRCSPMKGHSHVYWYRQLPEEGLKFMVYLQKENIIDESGMPKERFSAEFPKEGPSILRIQQVVRGDSAAYFCASRERGTGELFFGEGSRLTVL.

J is TRBJ2-7 and V is TRBV19; 12 positions agree with TRBD2. Per the germline V gene, CDR1 is LNHDA and CDR2 is SQIVND (reference sequence). The CDR3 totals 16 residues. V was clipped by 8 bases and J by 6 bases; unmatched bases: 14. The CDR3 nucleotides are TGTGCCAGTTCTCAGAAGGCTAGCGGGGGGGCAGCCGAGCAGTACTTC. Protein product: CASSQKASGGAAEQYF.

There are a few counts of this clone. This chain uses TRBV6-5 with TRBJ1-4; D unclear. The V end was cut by 6 bases, the J end by 6 bases, with 17 bases between. Germline-derived CDR1 and CDR2 are MNHEY and SVGAGI. The CDR3 spans 15 residues. The CDR3 DNA reads TGTGCCAGCAGCCCCGGACTCCTACAGCATGAAAAACTGTTTTTT. The encoded protein is CASSPGLLQHEKLFF.

This sequence joins TRBV19 and TRBJ2-1; D not certain. Looked up from germline, CDR1 is LNHDA and CDR2 is SQIVND (reference sequence). V lost 5 bases and J 5 bases, leaving 7 bases between the germline ends. CDR3 length: 12 amino acids. DNA of the CDR3: TGTGCCAGTAGTCGAACTGACAATGAGCAGTTCTTC. Translation gives CASSRTDNEQFF.

The chain couples TRBV30 to TRBJ2-7, with D perhaps TRBD1 (5 bases). V lost 3 bases, J lost 5 bases, and 11 bases lay in between. The CDR3 contains 12 residues. Per the germline V gene, CDR1 is GTSNPN and CDR2 is SVGIG (reference sequence). Here the CDR3 reads CAWSAAGNEQYF. CDR3 nucleotides: TGTGCCTGGAGCGCCGCAGGGAACGAGCAGTACTTC.